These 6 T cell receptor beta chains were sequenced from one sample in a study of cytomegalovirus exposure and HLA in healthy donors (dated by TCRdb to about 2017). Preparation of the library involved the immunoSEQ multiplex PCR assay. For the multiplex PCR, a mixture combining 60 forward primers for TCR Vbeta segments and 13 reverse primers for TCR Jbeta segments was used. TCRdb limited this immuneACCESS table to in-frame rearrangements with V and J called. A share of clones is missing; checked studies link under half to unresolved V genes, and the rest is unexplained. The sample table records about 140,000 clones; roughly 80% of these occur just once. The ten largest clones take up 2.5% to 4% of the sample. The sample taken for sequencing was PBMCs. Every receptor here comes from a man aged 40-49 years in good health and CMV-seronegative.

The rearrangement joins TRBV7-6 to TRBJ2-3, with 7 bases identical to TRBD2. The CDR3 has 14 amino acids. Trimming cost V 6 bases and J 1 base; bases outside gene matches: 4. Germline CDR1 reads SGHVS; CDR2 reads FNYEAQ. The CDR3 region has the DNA TGTGCCAGCAGTCAAAGCGGGGGCACAGATACGCAGTATTTT. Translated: CASSQSGGTDTQYF. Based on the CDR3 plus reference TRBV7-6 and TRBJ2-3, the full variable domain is GAGVSQSPRYKVTKRGQDVALRCDPISGHVSLYWYRQALGQGPEFLTYFNYEAQQDKSGLPNDRFSAERPEGSISTLTIQRTEQRDSAMYRCASSQSGGTDTQYFGPGTRLTVL.

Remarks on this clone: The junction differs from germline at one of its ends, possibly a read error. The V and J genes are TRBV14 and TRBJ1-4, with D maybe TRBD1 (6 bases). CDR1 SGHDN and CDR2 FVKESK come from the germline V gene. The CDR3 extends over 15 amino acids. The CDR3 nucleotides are TGTGCCAGCAGCCAAGGGGGGGGCACCCTGAAAAACCTGTTTTTT. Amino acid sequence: CASSQGGGTLKNLFF.

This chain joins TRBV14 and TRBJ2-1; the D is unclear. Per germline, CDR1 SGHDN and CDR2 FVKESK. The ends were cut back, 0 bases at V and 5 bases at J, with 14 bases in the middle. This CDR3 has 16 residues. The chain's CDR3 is CASSQESVVLNNEQFF. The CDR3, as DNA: TGTGCCAGCAGCCAAGAGAGTGTTGTCCTAAACAATGAGCAGTTCTTC.

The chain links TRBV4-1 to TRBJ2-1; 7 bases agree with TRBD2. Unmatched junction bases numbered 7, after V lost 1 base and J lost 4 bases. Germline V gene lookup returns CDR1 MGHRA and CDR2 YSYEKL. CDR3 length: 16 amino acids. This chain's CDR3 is CASSQVRLAVYNEQFF. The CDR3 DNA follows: TGCGCCAGCAGCCAAGTCAGGCTAGCGGTTTACAATGAGCAGTTCTTC.

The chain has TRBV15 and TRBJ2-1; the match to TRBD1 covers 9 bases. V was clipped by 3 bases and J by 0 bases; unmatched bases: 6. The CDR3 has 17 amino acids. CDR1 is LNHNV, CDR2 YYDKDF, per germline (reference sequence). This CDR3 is CATSRAGQGTSYNEQFF. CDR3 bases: TGTGCCACCAGCAGGGCGGGACAGGGCACCTCCTACAATGAGCAGTTCTTC.

The CDR3 sequence: CASSLRPAGDSNQPQHF. DNA of the CDR3: TGTGCCAGCAGCTTGAGACCCGCGGGCGATAGCAATCAGCCCCAGCATTTT. J is TRBJ1-5 and V is TRBV5-5, with D hard to call. Deletions cut 1 base from V and 0 bases from J, with 14 bases between. Looked up from germline, CDR1 is SGHKS and CDR2 is YYEKEE (reference sequence). This CDR3 has 17 amino acids.